The 3 T cell receptor beta chains presented below share a single source sample, sequenced in a study of blood T cell repertoires in COVID-19. Sequenced by immunoSEQ multiplex PCR; TCRdb stores in-frame clones only, minus some. The sample holds fewer than 90,000 clones, about nine tenths seen once. Sequencing input: peripheral blood. These receptor sequences come from a man older than 75 in a cohort sampled during active COVID-19.

The rearrangement joins TRBV10-2 to TRBJ2-1; D perhaps matches TRBD1 (6 bases). There are 14 residues in the CDR3. The germline CDR1 and CDR2 sequences are WSHSY and SAAADI. V lost 3 bases and J lost 7, with 13 bases in between. The CDR3 DNA reads TGCGCCAGCAGTGATTGGGGGCGGAGGAATGAGCAGTTCTTC. Translating gives CASSDWGRRNEQFF.

As for this clone: A junction end diverges from the germline sequence, so it may reflect a read error. This chain uses TRBV19 with TRBJ1-1; 7 nucleotides align to TRBD1. This CDR3 has 12 amino acids. Germline CDR1 is LNHDA and CDR2 is SQIVND (reference sequence). CDR3 residues: CASSIGGGGAHF. CDR3 DNA sequence: TGTGCCAGTAGTATAGGAGGAGGGGGCGCGCACTTT.

The chain combines TRBV5-4 with TRBJ2-3, with a tentative D call TRBD1 (6 bases). The CDR3 has 15 residues. The germline V and J ends were trimmed by 0 bases and 2 bases, with 10 bases remaining between them. Germline V gives CDR1 SGHNT, CDR2 YYREEE (reference sequence). In DNA, the CDR3 is TGTGCCAGCAGCTTGGGGGGGCCGTTCACAGATACGCAGTATTTT. Protein: CASSLGGPFTDTQYF.